The rows below give T cell receptor beta chains drawn from one sample of a study of T cells in Graves' hyperthyroidism and ophthalmopathy. TCRdb re-called the multiplex PCR reads with MiXCR, one entry per CDR3 protein. The table records fewer than 700,000 distinct CDR3 sequences, roughly 17% of them present only once. Source material: blood. These receptors all stem from a woman in her 30s with Graves' hyperthyroidism. CDR3s include the opening cysteine and the closing phenylalanine or tryptophan. The D gene is left open where the match is weak. Not all rows give a size; the values are once, few, many and, for expanded clones, a class.

j_gene | abundance | len | d_gene | v_gene | CDR3aa | CDR3nt
TRBJ1-2 | few | 14 | TRBD1 | TRBV7-2 | CASSLTGVNYGYTF | TGTGCCAGCAGCTTGACAGGGGTTAACTATGGCTACACCTTC
TRBJ2-1 | few | 19 | NA | TRBV5-1 | CASSLGPRDYEVRGNEQFF | TGCGCCAGCAGCTTGGGGCCCCGGGACTATGAGGTTAGGGGGAATGAGCAGTTCTTC
TRBJ1-2 | NA | 14 | NA | TRBV2 | CASSEGQTNYGYTF | TGTGCCAGCAGTGAAGGACAGACTAACTATGGCTACACCTTC
TRBJ2-2 | many | 14 | NA | TRBV5-5 | CASSLLGQLGELFF | TGTGCCAGCAGCTTGTTAGGGCAACTAGGGGAGCTGTTTTTT
TRBJ2-3 | few | 15 | NA | TRBV9 | CASSAGGVSTDTQYF | TGTGCCAGCAGCGCAGGGGGGGTCAGCACAGATACGCAGTATTTT
TRBJ2-1 | many | 15 | TRBD1 | TRBV15 | CATRDRAKYDNEQFF | TGTGCCACGCGGGACAGGGCCAAATACGACAATGAGCAGTTCTTC
TRBJ2-4 | few | 15 | NA | TRBV18 | CASSPGSSAKNIQYF | TGTGCCAGCTCACCCGGGAGTTCAGCCAAAAACATTCAGTACTTC
TRBJ2-5 | many | 14 | NA | TRBV7-9 | CASSLARDGPTQYF | TGTGCCAGCAGCTTAGCAAGGGACGGTCCGACCCAGTACTTC
TRBJ2-5 | few | 16 | TRBD1 | TRBV5-1 | CASSQSPTGVMETQYF | TGCGCCAGCAGCCAATCCCCGACAGGGGTAATGGAGACCCAGTACTTC
TRBJ1-3 | NA | 15 | NA | TRBV6-2/TRBV6-3 | CASSYGGSGGNTIYF | TGTGCCAGCAGTTACGGCGGATCGGGGGGAAACACCATATATTTT
TRBJ2-4 | NA | 16 | NA | TRBV6-1 | CASTLQGGGAKNIQYF | TGTGCCAGCACTTTACAGGGCGGTGGTGCCAAAAACATTCAGTACTTC
TRBJ2-3 | few | 14 | NA | TRBV5-1 | CASSFGWVADTQYF | TGCGCCAGCAGCTTTGGATGGGTCGCAGATACGCAGTATTTT
TRBJ1-5 | few | 13 | NA | TRBV5-1 | CASGTHPDQPQHF | TGCGCCAGCGGGACACACCCTGATCAGCCCCAGCATTTT
TRBJ1-4 | NA | 16 | NA | TRBV20-1 | CSASRYGNRAGEKLFF | TGCAGTGCTTCTCGATATGGTAACAGGGCCGGTGAAAAACTGTTTTTT
TRBJ2-5 | once | 15 | TRBD2 | TRBV3-1 | CASSHLELAGETQYF | TGTGCCAGCAGCCATTTGGAACTAGCGGGTGAGACCCAGTACTTC
TRBJ2-3 | many | 16 | NA | TRBV7-9 | CASSLALQRYTDTQYF | TGTGCCAGCAGCTTAGCGCTCCAGCGGTACACAGATACGCAGTATTTT
TRBJ2-7 | many | 15 | TRBD1 | TRBV6-1 | CASSTGGTGNNEQYF | TGTGCCAGCAGCACCGGCGGGACAGGGAATAACGAGCAGTACTTC
TRBJ1-2 | few | 15 | TRBD1 | TRBV4-3 | CASSQGTEGGYGYTF | TGCGCCAGCAGCCAGGGGACAGAGGGAGGCTATGGCTACACCTTC
TRBJ2-1 | many | 16 | TRBD1 | TRBV7-6 | CASSLAPTGTYNEQFF | TGTGCCAGCAGCTTAGCCCCGACAGGGACCTACAATGAGCAGTTCTTC
TRBJ2-7 | many | 15 | TRBD1 | TRBV3-1 | CASSQAGTGGYEQYF | TGTGCCAGCAGCCAAGCCGGGACAGGGGGCTACGAGCAGTACTTC
TRBJ1-2 | NA | 15 | NA | TRBV7-2 | CASSPEGGGLSSYTF | TGTGCCAGCAGCCCGGAGGGGGGCGGTCTTAGTAGCTACACCTTC
TRBJ1-1 | NA | 18 | NA | TRBV5-8 | CASSLARRTTERSTEAFF | TGTGCCAGCAGCTTGGCCAGACGGACGACGGAGAGGAGCACTGAAGCTTTCTTT
TRBJ2-5 | many | 14 | NA | TRBV2 | CASSVGTLQETQYF | TGTGCCAGCAGTGTGGGAACACTCCAAGAGACCCAGTACTTC
TRBJ1-1 | NA | 13 | NA | TRBV6-1 | CASSPTWNTEAFF | TGTGCCAGCAGTCCTACGTGGAACACTGAAGCTTTCTTT
TRBJ2-1 | NA | 14 | TRBD2 | TRBV7-3 | CASSPQREINEQFF | TGTGCCAGCAGCCCCCAGCGGGAGATAAATGAGCAGTTCTTC
TRBJ2-7 | many | 15 | TRBD2 | TRBV12-3/TRBV12-4 | CASSTSGTASYEQYF | TGTGCCAGCAGCACTAGCGGGACGGCTTCCTACGAGCAGTACTTC
TRBJ2-7 | many | 15 | NA | TRBV6-2/TRBV6-3 | CASSYRGTSGGEQYF | TGTGCCAGCAGTTACCGGGGCACCAGTGGGGGCGAGCAGTACTTC
TRBJ2-1 | few | 13 | NA | TRBV5-4 | CASSLQVRNEQFF | TGTGCCAGCAGCTTGCAGGTCAGGAATGAGCAGTTCTTC
TRBJ2-5 | once | 15 | TRBD2 | TRBV19 | CASSWGTSGEETQYF | TGTGCCAGTAGCTGGGGGACTAGCGGTGAAGAGACCCAGTACTTC
TRBJ2-4 | few | 15 | TRBD2 | TRBV7-9 | CASSPDGTKGNIQYF | TGTGCCAGCAGCCCAGACGGGACTAAAGGGAACATTCAGTACTTC
TRBJ1-1 | NA | 14 | NA | TRBV6-5 | CASSYAGKSTEAFF | TGTGCCAGCAGTTATGCAGGGAAATCGACTGAAGCTTTCTTT
TRBJ2-6 | few | 14 | NA | TRBV27 | CASSPADGANVLTF | TGTGCCAGCAGCCCGGCCGATGGGGCCAACGTCCTGACTTTC
TRBJ1-1 | many | 13 | NA | TRBV30 | CASRQYMNTEAFF | TGTGCCTCCCGACAGTACATGAACACTGAAGCTTTCTTT